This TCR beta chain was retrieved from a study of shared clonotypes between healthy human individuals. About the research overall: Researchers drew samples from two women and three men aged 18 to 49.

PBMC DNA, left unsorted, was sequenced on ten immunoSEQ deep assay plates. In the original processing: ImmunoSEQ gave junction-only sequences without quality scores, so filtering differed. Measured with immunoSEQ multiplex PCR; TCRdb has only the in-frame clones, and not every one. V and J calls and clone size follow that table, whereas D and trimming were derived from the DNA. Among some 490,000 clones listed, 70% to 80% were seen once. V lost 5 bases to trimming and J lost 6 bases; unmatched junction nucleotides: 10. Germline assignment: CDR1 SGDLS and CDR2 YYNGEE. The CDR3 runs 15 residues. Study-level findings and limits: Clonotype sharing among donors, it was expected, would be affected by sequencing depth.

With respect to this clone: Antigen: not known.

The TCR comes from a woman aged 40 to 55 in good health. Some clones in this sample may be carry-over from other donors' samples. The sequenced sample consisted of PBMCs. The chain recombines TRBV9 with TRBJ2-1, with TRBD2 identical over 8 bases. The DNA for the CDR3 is TGTGCCAGCAGTCCAGCGGGAGCTACGTCCAATGAGCAGTTCTTC. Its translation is CASSPAGATSNEQFF.